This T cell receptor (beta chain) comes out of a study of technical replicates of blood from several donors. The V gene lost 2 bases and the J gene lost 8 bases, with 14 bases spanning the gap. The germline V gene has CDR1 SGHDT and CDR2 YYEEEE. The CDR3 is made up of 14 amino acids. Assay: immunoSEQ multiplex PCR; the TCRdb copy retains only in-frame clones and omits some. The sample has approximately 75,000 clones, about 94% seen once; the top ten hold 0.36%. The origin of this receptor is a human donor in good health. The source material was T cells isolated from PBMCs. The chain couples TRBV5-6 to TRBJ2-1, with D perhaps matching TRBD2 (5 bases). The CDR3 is CASSLFLLADEQFF. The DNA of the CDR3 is TGTGCCAGCAGCTTATTTCTTCTAGCCGATGAGCAGTTCTTC.